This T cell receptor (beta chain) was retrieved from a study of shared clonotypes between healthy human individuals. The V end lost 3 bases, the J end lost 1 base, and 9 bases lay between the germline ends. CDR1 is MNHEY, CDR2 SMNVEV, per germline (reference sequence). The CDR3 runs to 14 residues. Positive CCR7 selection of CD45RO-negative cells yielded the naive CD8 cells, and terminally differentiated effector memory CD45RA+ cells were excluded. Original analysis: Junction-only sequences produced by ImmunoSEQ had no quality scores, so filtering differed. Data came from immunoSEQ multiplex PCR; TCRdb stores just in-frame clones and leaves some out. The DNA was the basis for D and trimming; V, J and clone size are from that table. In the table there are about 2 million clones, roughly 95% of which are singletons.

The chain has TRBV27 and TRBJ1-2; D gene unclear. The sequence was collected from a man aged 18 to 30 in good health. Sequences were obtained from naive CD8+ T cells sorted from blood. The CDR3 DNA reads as TGTGCCAGCAGTTTTTTGGGGTTTAACTATGGCTACACCTTC. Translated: CASSFLGFNYGYTF.